The 9 T cell receptor beta chains reported below all come from one sample, sequenced in a study of vaccination and CD4 T cells after COVID-19. These receptors' antigens are unknown. Documented treatment: approximately 10-day PBMC culture with coronavirus spike peptide pools or control peptides (ViraFEST assay). With the Oncomine TCR Beta short-read assay, DNA from cultured CD4+ T cells was sequenced. TCRdb independently ran MiXCR on the PCR reads; one entry per CDR3 protein. Of approximately 20,000 distinct CDR3 sequences in the sample, roughly 55% were seen once. The sequencing input was CD4+ T cells from blood, cultured in vitro. The receptors were sampled from a human donor who had recovered from COVID-19.

This clonotype was seen more than once but under ten times. This chain uses TRBV15 with TRBJ2-7, with D hard to call. The CDR3 has 16 amino acids. V lost 0 bases and J 2 bases, leaving 14 bases between the germline ends. The germline CDR1 and CDR2 sequences are LNHNV and YYDKDF (reference sequence). The CDR3 is CATSRDRSANAYEQYF. CDR3 nucleotide sequence: TGTGCCACCAGCAGAGATCGTTCAGCGAATGCCTACGAGCAGTACTTC.

This rearrangement joins TRBV6-2 or TRBV6-3 to TRBJ2-2, with 9 bases matching TRBD1. Germline CDR1 and CDR2: MNHEY and SVGEGT. V trimming: 6 bases; J trimming: 6 bases; junction bases outside the gene matches: 11. The CDR3 contains 16 residues. CDR3 nucleotides: TGTGCCAGCAGCGACTGGGGACAGGGCTTCGCCGGGGAGCTGTTTTTT. Translation: CASSDWGQGFAGELFF.

The V gene is TRBV19, the J gene TRBJ1-1; no clear D gene. With 4 bases removed from V and 1 base from J, the gap between germline ends came to 7 bases. CDR1 is LNHDA, CDR2 SQIVND, per germline (reference sequence). CDR3 length: 13 amino acids. CDR3 amino acids: CASSNFQNTEAFF. The CDR3 DNA reads TGTGCCAGTAGTAACTTCCAGAACACTGAAGCTTTCTTT.

The chain carries TRBV11-2 and TRBJ2-7, with D unclear. Trimming took 1 base from V and 3 from J, leaving 10 bases between them. CDR3 length: 14 amino acids. Germline CDR1 SGHAT, CDR2 FQNNGV. In DNA form, the CDR3 reads TGTGCCAGCAGCTTAGTTGGCAGCTACTACGAGCAGTACTTC. Residues: CASSLVGSYYEQYF.

The chain has TRBV2 and TRBJ1-1, with 7 bases lining up with TRBD1. Germline CDR1 SNHLY, CDR2 FYNNEI. The CDR3 spans 15 residues. The trim removed 4 bases at V and 4 bases at J, leaving 9 bases unmatched. CDR3 protein: CASSGRGSGGTEAFF. The DNA for the CDR3 is TGTGCCAGCAGTGGCAGGGGGTCCGGAGGCACTGAAGCTTTCTTT.

The chain uses TRBV11-2 and TRBJ1-1; D is uncertain. Trimming left V 6 bases short and J 3 bases short, with 8 bases between. In germline, CDR1 is SGHAT, CDR2 FQNNGV. This CDR3 is 12 amino acids long. The CDR3 nucleotides are TGTGCCAGCAGTAACATCTACACTGAAGCTTTCTTT. It codes for CASSNIYTEAFF.

This clonotype has more than one count but fewer than ten. V usage is TRBV6-2 or TRBV6-3 and J usage is TRBJ2-1; D is uncertain. V gave up 5 bases and J gave up 9 bases, with 8 bases separating them. The CDR3 totals 11 residues. The germline CDR1 and CDR2 sequences are MNHEY and SVGEGT. CDR3 nucleotides: TGTGCCAGCAGTCGGTATGGTGAGCAGTTCTTC. Residues: CASSRYGEQFF.

The rearrangement uses TRBV7-9 and TRBJ2-3; 10 nucleotides match TRBD2. The germline V gene encodes CDR1 SEHNR and CDR2 FQNEAQ (reference sequence). This CDR3 contains 15 residues. J gave up 1 base and V 5 bases, and 3 bases lay outside the gene matches. Written as DNA, the CDR3 is TGTGCCAGCAGCGGAGGGACTAGCGGCACAGATACGCAGTATTTT. Translated: CASSGGTSGTDTQYF.

The chain has TRBV20-1 and TRBJ1-1, with a tentative D call TRBD1 (5 bases). Germline CDR1 and CDR2: DFQATT and SNEGSKA (reference sequence). V lost 4 bases and J 0 bases, leaving 21 bases between the germline ends. This CDR3 comprises 17 residues. CDR3 loop: CSAKGLGDDSLNTEAFF. The CDR3 region has the DNA TGCAGTGCTAAGGGTCTAGGGGACGACAGCCTGAACACTGAAGCTTTCTTT.